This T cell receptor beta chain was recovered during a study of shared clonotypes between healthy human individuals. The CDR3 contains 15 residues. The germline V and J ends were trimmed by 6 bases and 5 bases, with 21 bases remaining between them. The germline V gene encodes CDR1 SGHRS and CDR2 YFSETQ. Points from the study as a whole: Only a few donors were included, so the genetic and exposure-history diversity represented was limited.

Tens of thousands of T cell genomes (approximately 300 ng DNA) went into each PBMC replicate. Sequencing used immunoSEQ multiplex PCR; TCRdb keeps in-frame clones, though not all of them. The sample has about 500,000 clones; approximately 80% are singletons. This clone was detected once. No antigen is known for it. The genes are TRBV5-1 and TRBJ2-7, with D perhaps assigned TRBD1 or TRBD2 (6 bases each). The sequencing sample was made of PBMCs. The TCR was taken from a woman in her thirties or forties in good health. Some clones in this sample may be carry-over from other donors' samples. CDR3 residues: CASKAQWGADHEQYF. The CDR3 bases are TGCGCCAGCAAGGCCCAGTGGGGGGCTGACCACGAGCAGTACTTC.